A single sample is the source of the 12 T cell receptor beta chains below, sequenced in a study of CD8 T cells in Susac syndrome. Reverse transcription of roughly 0.45 to 1 ug RNA used random hexamers. TCRdb re-called the immunoSEQ multiplex PCR reads through MiXCR, storing one row per CDR3 protein. The table shows approximately 190,000 distinct CDR3 sequences, with 85% to 95% occurring only once. Specimen: CD4+ T cells from PBMCs. These receptors were collected from a human donor in good health.

This clonotype occurred a few times. The V and J genes are TRBV7-9 and TRBJ1-1, with 7 bases lining up with TRBD1. The CDR3 consists of 14 residues. Losses at the gene ends were 0 bases for V and 4 bases for J; bases not matched to a gene: 2. Germline values: CDR1 SEHNR, CDR2 FQNEAQ (reference sequence). The DNA for the CDR3 is TGTGCCAGCAGCTTAGCAGGGGGCGGCACTGAAGCTTTCTTT. Its protein product is CASSLAGGGTEAFF. Drawing the rest from reference TRBV7-9 and TRBJ1-1, the complete variable domain is DTGVSQNPRHKITKRGQNVTFRCDPISEHNRLYWYRQTLGQGPEFLTYFQNEAQLEKSRLLSDRFSAERPKGSFSTLEIQRTEQGDSAMYLCASSLAGGGTEAFFGQGTRLTVV.

The V call is TRBV7-9, the J call TRBJ2-5; 8 bases align to TRBD1. Looked up from germline, CDR1 is SEHNR and CDR2 is FQNEAQ (reference sequence). The V segment lost 5 bases and the J segment 4 bases; nucleotides outside the gene matches: 9. There are 15 residues in the CDR3. DNA for the CDR3: TGTGCCAGCAGCCCTCGACAGGGGACAGGAGAGACCCAGTACTTC. It yields the protein CASSPRQGTGETQYF.

The chain combines TRBV7-3 with TRBJ2-5, with 7 bases that match TRBD1. The CDR3 loop spans 16 amino acids. V lost 2 bases to trimming and J lost 5 bases; unmatched junction nucleotides: 11. Germline V CDR1 and CDR2: SGHTA, FQGTGA. The CDR3 protein is CASSLSLGQGVETQYF. The CDR3 region has the DNA TGTGCCAGCAGCTTATCGTTGGGGCAGGGGGTCGAGACCCAGTACTTC.

The chain combines TRBV5-4 with TRBJ1-1; 7 bases fit TRBD1. V was pared by 3 bases and J by 2 bases, with 10 bases of the junction left unmatched. Germline V gene data show CDR1 as SGHNT and CDR2 as YYREEE (reference sequence). CDR3 length: 16 amino acids. The CDR3 nucleotides are TGTGCCAGCAGCTCAACAGGGGTTTCAAGAAACACTGAAGCTTTCTTT. Its translation: CASSSTGVSRNTEAFF.

The V gene is TRBV7-2, the J gene TRBJ2-1, with 9 bases fitting TRBD2. The germline CDR1 and CDR2 sequences are SGHTA and FQGNSA. The ends lost 4 bases at V and 9 bases at J; junction bases unmatched: 4. The CDR3 is 13 residues long. CDR3 protein: CASSWTSDSEQFF. CDR3 nucleotide sequence: TGTGCCAGCAGCTGGACTAGCGACAGTGAGCAGTTCTTC. Full variable domain (remainder filled in from reference TRBV7-2 and TRBJ2-1): GAGVSQSPSNKVTEKGKDVELRCDPISGHTALYWYRQSLGQGLEFLIYFQGNSAPDKSGLPSDRFSAERTGGSVSTLTIQRTQQEDSAVYLCASSWTSDSEQFFGPGTRLTVL.

V gene TRBV9 combines with J gene TRBJ2-5; D unresolved. Germline lookup yields CDR1 SGDLS and CDR2 YYNGEE. The CDR3 has 14 residues. V lost 3 bases and J lost 4, with 13 bases in between. CDR3 sequence reads: CASSAQRVGETQYF. The CDR3 coding sequence is TGTGCCAGCAGCGCTCAAAGGGTGGGAGAGACCCAGTACTTC.

The V and J genes are TRBV2 and TRBJ2-3, with 7 bases fitting TRBD2. Looked up from germline, CDR1 is SNHLY and CDR2 is FYNNEI. The CDR3 covers 14 residues. Losses at the gene ends were 6 bases for V and 2 bases for J; bases not matched to a gene: 5. Here the CDR3 reads CASRGLLTTDTQYF. CDR3 DNA: TGTGCCAGCAGGGGACTACTCACCACAGATACGCAGTATTTT.

V gene TRBV29-1 combines with J gene TRBJ1-4; D might be TRBD1 (5 bases). With 4 bases removed from V and 8 bases from J, the gap between germline ends came to 14 bases. Looked up from germline, CDR1 is SQVTM and CDR2 is ANQGSEA. The CDR3 runs 13 residues. The CDR3 here is CSVGGGRGEKLFF. The CDR3 nucleotides read TGCAGCGTTGGGGGGGGGAGAGGAGAAAAACTGTTTTTT.

The rearrangement links TRBV6-2 or TRBV6-3 to TRBJ1-2; D remains ambiguous. Germline CDR1 MNHEY, CDR2 SVGEGT. The CDR3 loop spans 12 amino acids. V shed 5 bases and J shed 4 bases, with 8 bases lying between them. This CDR3 reads CASSRRVYGYTF. The CDR3 nucleotides are TGTGCCAGCAGTAGACGTGTCTATGGCTACACCTTC.

The rearrangement links TRBV5-1 to TRBJ2-3; no reliable D call. Trimming took off 7 bases at V and 6 bases at J, with 15 bases between the two ends. Per germline, CDR1 SGHRS and CDR2 YFSETQ. This CDR3 region has 13 residues. CDR3 region: CASQVRSQDTQYF. In nucleotides, the CDR3 is TGCGCCAGCCAGGTCCGCTCCCAGGATACGCAGTATTTT.

This chain uses TRBV12-3 or TRBV12-4 with TRBJ2-1; D unresolved. The CDR3 extends over 15 amino acids. Trimming removed 10 bases from V and 0 bases from J, with 16 bases in between. CDR3 in DNA: TGTGCCACGGAGCCGGACGGCTTCTCCTACAATGAGCAGTTCTTC. This codes for CATEPDGFSYNEQFF.

In nucleotides, the CDR3 is TGTGCCAGCACCAATCGGGGGGAAGCTTTCTTT. Its protein product is CASTNRGEAFF. The chain uses TRBV6-2 or TRBV6-3 and TRBJ1-1, with D tentatively TRBD1 (5 bases). The CDR3 extends over 11 amino acids. The V and J ends lost 7 bases and 8 bases respectively, with 11 bases between them. Per the germline V gene, CDR1 is MNHEY and CDR2 is SVGEGT.